These 3 T cell receptor beta chains were sequenced from one sample in a study of human T cells and chemical hapten exposure. This sample's time point: patch test 3, about 24 weeks after DPC sensitization. The sample's treatment: therapeutic diphenylcyclopropenone sensitization with weekly scalp DPC. Sequencing started from total RNA isolated from unfractionated whole blood. TCRdb reprocessed the RACE reads via MiXCR and lists one record per CDR3 protein. This sample has just under 40,000 distinct CDR3 sequences, with approximately 11% found just once. The sample here was whole blood, taken in connection with sensitization to the hapten diphenylcyclopropenone (DPC). Receptors were obtained from a woman aged 40 to 50 with alopecia areata. Some clones in this sample may be carry-over from other donors' samples.

This clonotype was counted at least ten times. This chain connects TRBV5-1 to TRBJ2-1, with D unresolved. Germline lookup yields CDR1 SGHRS and CDR2 YFSETQ. V lost 0 bases and J 9 bases, leaving 7 bases between the germline ends. CDR3 length: 12 amino acids. The CDR3 DNA follows: TGCGCCAGCAGCTTGGGGGGAAGTGAGCAGTTCTTC. It translates to CASSLGGSEQFF.

There are a few counts of this clonotype. The J gene is TRBJ2-3, the V gene TRBV9; D might be TRBD1 or TRBD2, each matching 5 bases. Per the germline V gene, CDR1 is SGDLS and CDR2 is YYNGEE. V lost 0 bases to trimming and J lost 2 bases, with 13 bases between them. This CDR3 contains 16 residues. CDR3 sequence reads: CASSVGRRTPTDTQYF. The CDR3 DNA reads TGTGCCAGCAGCGTAGGAAGGAGGACACCCACAGATACGCAGTATTTT.

This clonotype was seen ten or more times. The chain is built from TRBV6-1 and TRBJ1-1; the D is unclear. Trimming left V 2 bases short and J 6 bases short, with 10 bases between. The CDR3 runs to 13 residues. CDR1 and CDR2 from the germline V gene are MNHNS and SASEGT. The CDR3 loop reads CASSERVTAEAFF. Written as DNA, the CDR3 is TGTGCCAGCAGTGAAAGGGTAACAGCTGAAGCTTTCTTT.